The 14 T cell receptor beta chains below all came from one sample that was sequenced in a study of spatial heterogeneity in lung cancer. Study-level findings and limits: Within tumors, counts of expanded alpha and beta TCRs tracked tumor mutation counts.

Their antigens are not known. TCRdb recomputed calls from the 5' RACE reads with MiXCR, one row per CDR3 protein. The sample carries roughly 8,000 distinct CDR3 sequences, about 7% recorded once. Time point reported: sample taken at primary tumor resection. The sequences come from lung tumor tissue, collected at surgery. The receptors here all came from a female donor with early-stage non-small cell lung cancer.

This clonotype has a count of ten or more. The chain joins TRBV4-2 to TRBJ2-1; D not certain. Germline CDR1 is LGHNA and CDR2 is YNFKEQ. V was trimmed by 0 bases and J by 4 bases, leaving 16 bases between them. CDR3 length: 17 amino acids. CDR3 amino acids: CASSQDLIVAIYNEQFF. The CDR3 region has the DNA TGTGCCAGCAGCCAAGATCTAATAGTGGCCATATACAATGAGCAGTTCTTC.

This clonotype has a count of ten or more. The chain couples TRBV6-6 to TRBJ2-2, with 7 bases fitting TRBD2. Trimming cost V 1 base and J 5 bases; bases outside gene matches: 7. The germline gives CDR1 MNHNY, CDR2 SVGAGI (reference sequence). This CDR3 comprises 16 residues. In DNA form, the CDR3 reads TGTGCCAGCAGTTACTGGGGGGGAGTGGGGACCGGGGAGCTGTTTTTT. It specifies CASSYWGGVGTGELFF.

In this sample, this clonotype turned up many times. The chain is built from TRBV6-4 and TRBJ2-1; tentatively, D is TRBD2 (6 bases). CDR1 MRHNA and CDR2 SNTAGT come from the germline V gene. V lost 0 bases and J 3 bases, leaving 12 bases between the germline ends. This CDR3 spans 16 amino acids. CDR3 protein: CASSDSRGGDYNEQFF. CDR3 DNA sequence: TGTGCCAGCAGTGACTCGAGGGGAGGCGACTACAATGAGCAGTTCTTC.

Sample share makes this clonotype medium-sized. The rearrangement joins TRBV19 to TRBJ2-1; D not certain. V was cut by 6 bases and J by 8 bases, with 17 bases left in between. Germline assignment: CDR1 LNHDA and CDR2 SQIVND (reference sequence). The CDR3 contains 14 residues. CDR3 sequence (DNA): TGTGCCAGTAGAAAACAAGATAGCCGGGATGAGCAGTTCTTC. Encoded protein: CASRKQDSRDEQFF. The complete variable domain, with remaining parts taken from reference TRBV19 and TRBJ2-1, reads DGGITQSPKYLFRKEGQNVTLSCEQNLNHDAMYWYRQDPGQGLRLIYYSQIVNDFQKGDIAEGYSVSREKKESFPLTVTSAQKNPTAFYLCASRKQDSRDEQFFGPGTRLTVL.

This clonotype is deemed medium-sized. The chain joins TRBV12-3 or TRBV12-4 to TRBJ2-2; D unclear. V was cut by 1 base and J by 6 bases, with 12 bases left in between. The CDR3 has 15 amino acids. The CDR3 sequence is CASSLGGQVAGELFF. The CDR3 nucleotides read TGTGCCAGCAGTTTAGGGGGTCAGGTAGCCGGGGAGCTGTTTTTT.

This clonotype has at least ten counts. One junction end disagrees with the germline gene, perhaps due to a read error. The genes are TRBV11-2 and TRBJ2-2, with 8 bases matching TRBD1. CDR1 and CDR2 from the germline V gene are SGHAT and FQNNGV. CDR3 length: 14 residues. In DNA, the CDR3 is TGTGCCGGCAGCTACGGGACAGGAGCCGGGGAGCTGTTTTTT. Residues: CAGSYGTGAGELFF.

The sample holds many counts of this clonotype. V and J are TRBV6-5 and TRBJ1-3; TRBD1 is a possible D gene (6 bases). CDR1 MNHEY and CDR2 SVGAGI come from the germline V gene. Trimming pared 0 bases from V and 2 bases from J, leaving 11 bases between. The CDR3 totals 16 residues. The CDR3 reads CASSYSMAGAGNTIYF. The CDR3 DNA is TGTGCCAGCAGTTACTCGATGGCAGGGGCTGGAAACACCATATATTTT.

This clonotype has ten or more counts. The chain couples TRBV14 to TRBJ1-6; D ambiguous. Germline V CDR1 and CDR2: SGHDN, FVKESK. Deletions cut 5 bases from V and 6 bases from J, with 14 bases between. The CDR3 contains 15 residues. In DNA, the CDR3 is TGTGCCAGCAGCTCCGGACGGCTACTTAATTCACCCCTCCACTTT. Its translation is CASSSGRLLNSPLHF.

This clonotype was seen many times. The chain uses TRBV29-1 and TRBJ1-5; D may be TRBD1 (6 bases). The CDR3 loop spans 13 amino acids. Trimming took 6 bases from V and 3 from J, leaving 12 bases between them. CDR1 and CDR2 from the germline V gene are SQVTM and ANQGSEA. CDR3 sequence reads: CSVVQGNNQPQHF. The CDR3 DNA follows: TGCAGCGTCGTACAGGGAAACAATCAGCCCCAGCATTTT.

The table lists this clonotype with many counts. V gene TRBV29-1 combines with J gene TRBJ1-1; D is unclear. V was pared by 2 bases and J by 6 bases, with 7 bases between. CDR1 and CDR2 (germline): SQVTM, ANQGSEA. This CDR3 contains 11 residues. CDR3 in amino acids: CSVEQLAEAFF. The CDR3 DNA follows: TGCAGCGTTGAACAGCTGGCTGAAGCTTTCTTT. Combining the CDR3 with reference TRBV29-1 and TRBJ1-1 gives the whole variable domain SAVISQKPSRDICQRGTSLTIQCQVDSQVTMMFWYRQQPGQSLTLIATANQGSEATYESGFVIDKFPISRPNLTFSTLTVSNMSPEDSSIYLCSVEQLAEAFFGQGTRLTVV.

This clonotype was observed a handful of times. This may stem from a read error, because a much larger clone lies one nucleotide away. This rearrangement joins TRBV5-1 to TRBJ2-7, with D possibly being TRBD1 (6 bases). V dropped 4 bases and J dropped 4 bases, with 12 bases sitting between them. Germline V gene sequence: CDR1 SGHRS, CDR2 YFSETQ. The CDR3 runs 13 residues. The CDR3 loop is CASSVGAFYEQYF. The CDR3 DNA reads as TGCGCCAGCAGCGTGGGGGCCTTTTACGAGCAGTACTTC.

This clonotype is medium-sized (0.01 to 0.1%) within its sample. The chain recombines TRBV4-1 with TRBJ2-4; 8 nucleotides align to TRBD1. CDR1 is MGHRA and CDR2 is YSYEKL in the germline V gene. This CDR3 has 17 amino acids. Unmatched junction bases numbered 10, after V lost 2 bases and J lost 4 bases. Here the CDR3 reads CASSQQTGQGKKNIQYF. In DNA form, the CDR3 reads TGCGCCAGCAGCCAACAAACAGGACAGGGTAAAAAAAACATTCAGTACTTC.

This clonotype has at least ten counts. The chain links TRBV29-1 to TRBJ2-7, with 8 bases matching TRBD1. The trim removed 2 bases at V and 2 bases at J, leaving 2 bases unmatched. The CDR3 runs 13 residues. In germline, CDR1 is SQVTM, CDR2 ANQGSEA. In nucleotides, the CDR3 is TGCAGCGTTGAAAGACAGGGGACCTACGAGCAGTACTTC. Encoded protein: CSVERQGTYEQYF.

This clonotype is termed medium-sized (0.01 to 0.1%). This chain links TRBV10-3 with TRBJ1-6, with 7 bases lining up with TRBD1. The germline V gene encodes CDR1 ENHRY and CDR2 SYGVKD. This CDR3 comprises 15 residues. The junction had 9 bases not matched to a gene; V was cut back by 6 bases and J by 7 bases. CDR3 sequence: CAIRPGQSPNSPLHF. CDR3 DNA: TGTGCCATCAGGCCGGGACAGAGCCCAAATTCACCCCTCCACTTT.